The rows below give T cell receptor beta chains drawn from one sample of a study of glioma-infiltrating T cells after dendritic cell vaccination. The assay was immunoSEQ multiplex PCR, and TCRdb's table has in-frame clones only and misses some. The sample lists tens of thousands of clones, roughly 85% occurring once. The sample in question was blood, obtained before dendritic cell vaccination. These TCRs come from a human donor with glioblastoma. CDR3s include the opening cysteine and the closing phenylalanine or tryptophan. D genes are given only for firm matches. Expanded clones get a size class; other rows say once, few or many, or leave the size out.

D gene	V gene	J gene	clone size	CDR3 DNA	CDR3 protein
-	TRBV10-1	TRBJ2-3	-	TGCGCCAGCAGCGGTCCCGAGAGTAGCGTCGAAGATACGCAGTATTTT	CASSGPESSVEDTQYF
-	TRBV25-1	TRBJ2-5	-	TGTGCCAGCAGTGACCCCGGGTCCCAAGAGACCCAGTACTTC	CASSDPGSQETQYF
TRBD1	TRBV5-6	TRBJ2-7	-	TGTGCCAGCAGCAGGGGGCCTCCGGACGAGCAGTACTTC	CASSRGPPDEQYF
-	TRBV4-1	TRBJ1-5	-	TGCGCCAGCAGCCCGACAGTTGTTCAGCCCCAGCATTTT	CASSPTVVQPQHF
TRBD2	TRBV7-2	TRBJ2-1	-	TGTGCCAGCACGCCCGGGACTAGTGGGATTAATGAGCAGTTCTTC	CASTPGTSGINEQFF
-	TRBV19	TRBJ1-3	-	TGTGCCAGTCAACGAGAATCTGGAAACACCATATATTTT	CASQRESGNTIYF
TRBD1	TRBV9	TRBJ2-1	-	TGTGCCAGCAGCGCAAACAGGGGGTTTAACAATGAGCAGTTCTTC	CASSANRGFNNEQFF
TRBD1	TRBV5-1	TRBJ2-1	-	TGCGCCAGCAGTCCCGGGACAGGGTACTACAATGAGCAGTTCTTC	CASSPGTGYYNEQFF
-	TRBV30	TRBJ2-7	-	TGTGCCTGGAGTGTACAGTGGGAGCAGTACTTC	CAWSVQWEQYF
TRBD1	TRBV7-8	TRBJ2-5	-	TGTGCCAGCAGCTTATCAGGGGGCGCGGAGACCCAGTACTTC	CASSLSGGAETQYF
-	TRBV6-1	TRBJ1-1	-	TGTGCCAGCACTAAAAGGGAGGCGGGGAACACTGAAGCTTTCTTT	CASTKREAGNTEAFF
-	TRBV6-6	TRBJ1-1	-	TGTGCCAGCAGTGCCAACAGGAACACTGAAGCTTTCTTT	CASSANRNTEAFF
TRBD1	TRBV2	TRBJ1-5	-	TGTGCCAGCAGTGAAGGCATACAGGGGGGAGGGCCCCAGCATTTT	CASSEGIQGGGPQHF
TRBD1	TRBV7-9	TRBJ1-4	-	TGTGCCAGCAGCTCACTCGGGACAGCCAGCTTTAATGAAAAACTGTTTTTT	CASSSLGTASFNEKLFF
-	TRBV4-1	TRBJ1-2	few	TGCGCCAGCAGCAGGGACTCCGACTATGGCTACACCTTC	CASSRDSDYGYTF
TRBD2	TRBV6-6	TRBJ2-7	-	TGTGCCAGCAGTTTAGGACTAGCGGGAGGCTACGAGCAGTACTTC	CASSLGLAGGYEQYF
TRBD1	TRBV6-1	TRBJ2-1	once	TGTGCCAGCGGAATAGGGGGCGGTTCCTACAATGAGCAGTTCTTC	CASGIGGGSYNEQFF
-	TRBV5-6	TRBJ1-1	once	TGTGCCAGCAGCGGCTTCGGGGGGACTGAAGCTTTCTTT	CASSGFGGTEAFF
-	TRBV5-6	TRBJ1-6	-	TGTGCCAGCAGCTGGGACGGGAGCTCCTATAATTCACCCCTCCACTTT	CASSWDGSSYNSPLHF
TRBD1	TRBV14	TRBJ1-3	-	TGTGCCAGCAGCCGGACAGGGATTTTGGCCATATATTTT	CASSRTGILAIYF
TRBD2	TRBV5-1	TRBJ2-2	-	TGCGCCAGCAGCTTGTCCTCCAGGGAGGGGACCGGGGAGCTGTTTTTT	CASSLSSREGTGELFF
-	TRBV9	TRBJ2-6	-	TGTGCCAGCAGCGCTTACTCGGGCTCTGGGGCCAACGTCCTGACTTTC	CASSAYSGSGANVLTF
TRBD1	TRBV7-8	TRBJ2-5	-	TGTGCCAGCAGCTTGGACAGGGCGGAGACCCAGTACTTC	CASSLDRAETQYF
TRBD1	TRBV19	TRBJ2-7	once	TGTGCCAGTAGTACACTCCGGGACAGGGCAAATGAGCAGTACTTC	CASSTLRDRANEQYF